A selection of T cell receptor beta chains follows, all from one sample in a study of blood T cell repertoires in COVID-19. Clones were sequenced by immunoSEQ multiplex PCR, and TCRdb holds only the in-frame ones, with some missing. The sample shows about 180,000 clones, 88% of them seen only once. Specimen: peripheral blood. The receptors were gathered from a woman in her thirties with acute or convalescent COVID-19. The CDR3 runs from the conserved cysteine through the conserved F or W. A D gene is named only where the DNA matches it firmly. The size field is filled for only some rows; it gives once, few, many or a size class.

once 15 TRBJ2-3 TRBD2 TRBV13 TGTGCCAGCAGCTTTCCGGGACTAGGAACAGATACGCAGTATTTT CASSFPGLGTDTQYF
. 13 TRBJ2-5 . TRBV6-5 TGTGCCAGCAGAAGGCAGGGGCAAGAGACCCAGTACTTC CASRRQGQETQYF
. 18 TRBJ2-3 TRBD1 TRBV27 TGTGCCAGCAGGTCCGGGACAGGGAACGGTTGGGGCACAGATACGCAGTATTTT CASRSGTGNGWGTDTQYF
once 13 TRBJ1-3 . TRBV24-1 TGTGCCACCAGCGATTGGCTCGGAAACACCATATATTTT CATSDWLGNTIYF
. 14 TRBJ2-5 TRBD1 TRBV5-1 TGCGCCAGCAGCGTACAGGGGGCGGGGGAGACCCAGTACTTC CASSVQGAGETQYF
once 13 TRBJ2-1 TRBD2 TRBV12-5 TGTGCTAGTGGTTTGGCCCCGGGGGGTGAGCAGTTCTTC CASGLAPGGEQFF
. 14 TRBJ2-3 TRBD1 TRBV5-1 TGCGCCAGCAACAGGGGGGAGAACACAGATACGCAGTATTTT CASNRGENTDTQYF
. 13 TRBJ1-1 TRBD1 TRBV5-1 TGCGCCAGCAGACGGACAGGGAACACTGAAGCTTTCTTT CASRRTGNTEAFF
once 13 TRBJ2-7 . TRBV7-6 TGTGCCACCTCGGACCCGGGGTCCCTTGAGCAGTACTTC CATSDPGSLEQYF
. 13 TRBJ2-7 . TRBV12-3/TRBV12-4 TGTGCCAGCAGTTTTGGCAGGTCCCACGAGCAGTACTTC CASSFGRSHEQYF
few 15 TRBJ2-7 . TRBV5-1 TGCGCCAGCAGCCCCTCTAACAGGGTGGAAAGCGAGCAGTACTTC CASSPSNRVESEQYF
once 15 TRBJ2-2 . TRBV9 TGTGCCAGCAGCGCCGGCGCGAGCGGCACCGGGGAGCTGTTTTTT CASSAGASGTGELFF
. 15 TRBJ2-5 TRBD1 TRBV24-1 TGTGCCACCAGTGATTTAGGGACAGGGAAAGAGACCCAGTACTTC CATSDLGTGKETQYF
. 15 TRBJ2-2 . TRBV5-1 TGCGCCAGCAGCTTGATCCAGGTCGGCACCGGGGAGCTGTTTTTT CASSLIQVGTGELFF
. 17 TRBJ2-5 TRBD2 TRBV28 TGTGCCAGCAGCCCCCTCGGAGGGCGGGAGGGCCCGAGGACCCAGTACTTC CASSPLGGREGPRTQYF
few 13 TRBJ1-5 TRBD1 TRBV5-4 TGTGCCACTACGGGACAGGGTACTAGGCCCCAGCATTTT CATTGQGTRPQHF
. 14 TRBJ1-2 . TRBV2 TGTGCCAGCAGTGAATACGGGAGGGGCTATGGCTACACCTTC CASSEYGRGYGYTF
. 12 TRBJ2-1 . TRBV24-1 TGTGCCACCAGTGACGTCACAGGTACTATGTTCTTC CATSDVTGTMFF
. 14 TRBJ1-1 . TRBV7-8 TGTGCCAGCAGCCGAGAGGGCAGGGCCACTGAAGCTTTCTTT CASSREGRATEAFF
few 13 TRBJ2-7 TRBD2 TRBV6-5 TGTGCCAGTTCCCCCGGGGGGGCTGGCGAGCAGTACTTC CASSPGGAGEQYF
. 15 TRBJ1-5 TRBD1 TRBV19 TGTGCCAGTAGGACTCTCGGGACAGGTCTCCCGCCCCAGCATTTT CASRTLGTGLPPQHF
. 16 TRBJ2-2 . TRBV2 TGTGCCAGCAGTCTAGAGATAATAATGTACACCGGGGAGCTGTTTTTT CASSLEIIMYTGELFF